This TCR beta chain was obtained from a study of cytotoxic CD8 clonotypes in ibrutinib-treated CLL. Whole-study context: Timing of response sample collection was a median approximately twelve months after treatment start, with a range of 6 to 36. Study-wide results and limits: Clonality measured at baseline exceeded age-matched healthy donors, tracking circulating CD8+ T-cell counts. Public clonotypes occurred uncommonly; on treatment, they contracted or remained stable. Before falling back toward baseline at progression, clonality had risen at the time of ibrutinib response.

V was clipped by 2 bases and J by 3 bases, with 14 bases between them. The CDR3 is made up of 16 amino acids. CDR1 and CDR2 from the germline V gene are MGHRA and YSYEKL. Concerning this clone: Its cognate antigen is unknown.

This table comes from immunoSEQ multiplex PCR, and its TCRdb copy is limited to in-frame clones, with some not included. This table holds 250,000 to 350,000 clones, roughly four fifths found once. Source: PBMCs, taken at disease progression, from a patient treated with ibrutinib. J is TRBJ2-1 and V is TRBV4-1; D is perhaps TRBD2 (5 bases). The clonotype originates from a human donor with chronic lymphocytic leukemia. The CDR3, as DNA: TGCGCCAGCAGCCAAATCCCGGGGAACTTCTACAATGAGCAGTTCTTC. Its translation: CASSQIPGNFYNEQFF.